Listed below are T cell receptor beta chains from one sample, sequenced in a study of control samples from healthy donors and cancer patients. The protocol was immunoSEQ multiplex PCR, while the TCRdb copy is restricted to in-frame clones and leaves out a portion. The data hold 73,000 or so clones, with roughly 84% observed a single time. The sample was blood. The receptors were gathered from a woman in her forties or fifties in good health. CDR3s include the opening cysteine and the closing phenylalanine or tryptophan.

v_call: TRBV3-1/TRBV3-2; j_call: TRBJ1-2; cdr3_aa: CASSPLRLDNYGYTF
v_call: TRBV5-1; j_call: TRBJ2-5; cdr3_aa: CASSRGTGGSSQETQYF
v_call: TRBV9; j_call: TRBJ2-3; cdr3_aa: CASSAQLAGVTTDTQYF
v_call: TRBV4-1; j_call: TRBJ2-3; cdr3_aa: CASSQERGGSGDSTDTQYF
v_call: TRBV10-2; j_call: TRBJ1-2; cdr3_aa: CASSEGTVYGYTF
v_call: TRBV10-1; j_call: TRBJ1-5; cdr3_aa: CASRPNSYAARSNQPQHF
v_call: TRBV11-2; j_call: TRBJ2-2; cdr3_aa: CASTAHGAGGAGELFF
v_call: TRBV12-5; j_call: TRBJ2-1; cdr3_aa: CASGLVLSTSGKNEQFF
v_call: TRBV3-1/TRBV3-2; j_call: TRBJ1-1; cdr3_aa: CASSLEGNTEAFF
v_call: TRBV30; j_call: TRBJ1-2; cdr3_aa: CAWSVIGTGGGDYGYTF
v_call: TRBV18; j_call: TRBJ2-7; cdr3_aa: CASSPTSIYEQYF
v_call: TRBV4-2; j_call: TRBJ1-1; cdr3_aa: CASSQDPVDTEAFF
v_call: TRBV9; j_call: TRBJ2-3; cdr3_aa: CASSVGGRTTDTQYF
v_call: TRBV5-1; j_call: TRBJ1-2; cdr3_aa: CASSLETGHLYGYTF
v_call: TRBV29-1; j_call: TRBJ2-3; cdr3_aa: CSVRYTDTQYF
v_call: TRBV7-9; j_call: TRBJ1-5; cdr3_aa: CASSLAGGPQHF
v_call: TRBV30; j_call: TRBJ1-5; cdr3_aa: CAWADRGFQPQHF
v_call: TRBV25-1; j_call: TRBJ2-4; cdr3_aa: CASSLGIPLNIQYF
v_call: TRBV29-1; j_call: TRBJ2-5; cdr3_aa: CSAAGSQETQYF
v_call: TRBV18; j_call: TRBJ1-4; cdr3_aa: CASSPGGNNEKLFF
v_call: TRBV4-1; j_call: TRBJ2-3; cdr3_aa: CASSQDFRLNTQYF
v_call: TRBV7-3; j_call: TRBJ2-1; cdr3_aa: CASSRAGDEQFF
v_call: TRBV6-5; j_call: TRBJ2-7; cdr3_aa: CASSPNPGSVYEQYF
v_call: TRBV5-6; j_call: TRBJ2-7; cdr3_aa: CASTSKREGPYEQYF
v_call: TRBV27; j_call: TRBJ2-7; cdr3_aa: CASSFGGGPYEQYF
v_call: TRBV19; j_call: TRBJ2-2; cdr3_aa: CASSIPSGRARGEHGELFF
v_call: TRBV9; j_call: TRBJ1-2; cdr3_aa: CASSVDRGDGYTF
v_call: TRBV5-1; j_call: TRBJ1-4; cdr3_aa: CASSATGSFNEKLFF
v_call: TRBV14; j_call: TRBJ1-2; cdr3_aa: CASSLPGQPLYGYTF
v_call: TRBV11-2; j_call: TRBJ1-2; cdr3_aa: CASSQTLTANYGYTF
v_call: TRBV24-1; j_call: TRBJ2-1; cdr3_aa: CATSSRGESYNEQFF
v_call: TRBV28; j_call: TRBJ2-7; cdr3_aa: CASSLPLVDRGSYEQYF
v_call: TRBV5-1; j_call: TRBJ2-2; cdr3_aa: CASRLVGRTGELFF